This TCR beta chain was identified during a study of cytomegalovirus exposure and HLA in healthy donors. Overall study results and limits: TCR beta sequences reportedly predicted most subjects' HLA-A and HLA-B alleles accurately. Differences between HLA loci emerged in a later analysis of TCR association rates, with DRB1 most and HLA-C fewest.

This PCR relied on a set of 60 Vbeta primers and 13 Jbeta primers. Clones were read by immunoSEQ multiplex PCR, and TCRdb kept only the in-frame ones, dropping some. The sample has under 200,000 clones, over 65% seen once. Worth noting for this clone: Its antigen is not identified.

From germline, CDR1 is ENHRY and CDR2 SYGVKD. The ends were cut back, 10 bases at V and 5 bases at J, with 24 bases in the middle. The CDR3 covers 16 residues. The V and J genes are TRBV10-3 and TRBJ2-1; TRBD2 is a possible D gene (6 bases). The sequence was obtained from a woman aged 40 to 50 in good health and CMV-seropositive. Sequences were obtained from PBMCs. The CDR3 sequence: CATRVGTGRGNNEQFF. CDR3 in DNA: TGTGCCACAAGAGTTGGGACCGGGCGGGGCAACAATGAGCAGTTCTTC.